These T cell receptor beta chains were read from a single sample in a study of shared clonotypes between healthy human individuals. The table came from immunoSEQ multiplex PCR; TCRdb's copy has only in-frame clones and leaves some out. The sample contains 2 million to 3 million clones, 93% of which appear only once. Sequenced sample: naive CD4+ T cells from PBMCs. These receptors all come from a man aged 18-30 years in good health. Some clones in this sample may be carry-over from other donors' samples. Both conserved end residues are part of each CDR3. The order of the fields is V gene, J gene, clone size, D gene, CDR3 DNA, CDR3 protein. A D gene is named only where the DNA matches it firmly. A row's size may be missing; if present it is once, few, many or a size class.

>TRBV12-5|TRBJ1-1|-|-
TGTGCTAGTGGTTTAAGGAAGAACACTGAAGCTTTCTTT
CASGLRKNTEAFF
>TRBV7-3|TRBJ2-5|-|-
TGTGCCAGCAGCTGGGGACCAGAAGAGACCCAGTACTTC
CASSWGPEETQYF
>TRBV9|TRBJ2-1|-|TRBD2
TGTGCCAGCAGCCCGCGGGAGGGCAGGAAGACTGAGCAGTTCTTC
CASSPREGRKTEQFF
>TRBV7-8|TRBJ2-1|-|-
TGTGCCAGCAGCTTAGCCGGGACTCCGGACGGGCAGTTCTTC
CASSLAGTPDGQFF
>TRBV5-1|TRBJ2-5|-|TRBD2
TGCGCCAGCAGCAACAGCGGGAGGGCACAGGAGACCCAGTACTTC
CASSNSGRAQETQYF
>TRBV5-6|TRBJ2-7|-|TRBD2
TGTGCCAGCAGGAGAGCGGGAAGCGAGCAGTACTTC
CASRRAGSEQYF
>TRBV11-3|TRBJ1-1|once|-
TGTGCCAGCAGCTCACAGGGCATGAACACTGAAGCTTTCTTT
CASSSQGMNTEAFF
>TRBV7-2|TRBJ1-1|once|-
TGTGCCAGCAGCTTCCAGGGGATGCGGGGGAACACTGAAGCTTTCTTT
CASSFQGMRGNTEAFF
>TRBV27|TRBJ1-2|-|TRBD1
TGTGCCAGCAGTTTTCGACAGGGGGCAAGGGTTAGCGGGTATGGCTACACCTTC
CASSFRQGARVSGYGYTF
>TRBV5-1|TRBJ2-6|-|-
TGCGCCAGCAGCTCGCTGGGCTCTGGGGCCAACGTCCTGACTTTC
CASSSLGSGANVLTF
>TRBV7-9|TRBJ2-7|-|TRBD1
TGTGCCAGCAGCTTAGCGGACAGGGGTGCTTTTTACGAGCAGTACTTC
CASSLADRGAFYEQYF
>TRBV5-1|TRBJ2-7|-|TRBD1
TGCGCCAGCAGCTTAAGGACAGGGGGCCCGGGGGAGCAGTACTTC
CASSLRTGGPGEQYF
>TRBV6-5|TRBJ2-7|-|TRBD2
TGTGCCAGCAGTGGGGGGGCCTACGAGCAGTACTTC
CASSGGAYEQYF
>TRBV20-1|TRBJ2-7|-|-
TGCAGTGCTAGTACCAGGGGCGAGCAGTACTTC
CSASTRGEQYF
>TRBV14|TRBJ2-7|-|TRBD2
TGTGCCAGCAGCCAAACTCGTCCTAGCGGGACCTACGAGCAGTACTTC
CASSQTRPSGTYEQYF
>TRBV14|TRBJ2-1|-|-
TGTGCCAGCAGCCTTTTCCGTTTTTTTGGGGCAGGGAGGTTCGATGAGCAGTTCTTC
CASSLFRFFGAGRFDEQFF
>TRBV18|TRBJ2-5|-|TRBD1
TGTGCCAGCTCACCCCAACAGGGGCGAGAGACCCAGTACTTC
CASSPQQGRETQYF
>TRBV4-3|TRBJ2-3|-|TRBD2
TGCGCCAGCAGCCAATTGGTGGTAGCGGGAGGTACAGATACGCAGTATTTT
CASSQLVVAGGTDTQYF
>TRBV28|TRBJ1-2|-|-
TGTGCCAGCAGTTTAATTCGTAACTATGGCTACACCTTC
CASSLIRNYGYTF
>TRBV5-1|TRBJ2-2|few|-
TGCGCCAGCAGCTTGGGTGTGAACACCGGGGAGCTGTTTTTT
CASSLGVNTGELFF
>TRBV6-5|TRBJ1-1|-|-
TGTGCCAGCCTACGGAGCCATCAGACAGCTGAAGCTTTCTTT
CASLRSHQTAEAFF
>TRBV6-5|TRBJ2-1|-|TRBD1
TGTGCCAGCGGGGAATTACAGGGGATTTACAATGAGCAGTTCTTC
CASGELQGIYNEQFF
>TRBV6-1|TRBJ1-2|-|-
TGTGCCAGCAGTGCTATCTCCACTTCCTATGGCTACACCTTC
CASSAISTSYGYTF
>TRBV5-4|TRBJ2-5|-|-
TGTGCCAGCAGCTTGGGAGGGGCTCAGAGGCAAGAGACCCAGTACTTC
CASSLGGAQRQETQYF
>TRBV5-1|TRBJ2-5|-|TRBD2
TGCGCCAGCAGCTTGGCGCTAGCGGGAGGCCGGGGGGAGACCCAGTACTTC
CASSLALAGGRGETQYF
>TRBV2|TRBJ2-1|once|TRBD2
TGTGCCAGCAGTGAAGACCCGGGGACTAGCGGCCATGAGCAGTTCTTC
CASSEDPGTSGHEQFF
>TRBV18|TRBJ1-5|-|TRBD1
TGTGCCAGCTCACAACAGGGGGCGATACAGCCCCAGCATTTT
CASSQQGAIQPQHF
>TRBV29-1|TRBJ2-5|many|-
TGCAGCGTTTCCCCAGACCAAGAGACCCAGTACTTC
CSVSPDQETQYF
>TRBV2|TRBJ1-2|-|TRBD1
TGTGCCAGCCTTGGTCAAGGACAGGGGTTCGGTGGCTACACCTTC
CASLGQGQGFGGYTF
>TRBV7-9|TRBJ1-3|-|TRBD1
TGTGCCAGCAGCCGGACAGGGTCTGGAAACACCATATATTTT
CASSRTGSGNTIYF
>TRBV7-8|TRBJ1-5|-|TRBD1
TGTGCCAGCAGCCGGACAGGGATGGGACAGCCCCAGCATTTT
CASSRTGMGQPQHF
>TRBV6-6|TRBJ2-7|-|TRBD2
TGTGCCAGCAGTTCGACTAGCGGGACCTACGAGCAGTACTTC
CASSSTSGTYEQYF
>TRBV5-1|TRBJ1-2|-|-
TGCGCCAGCAGCTTGGAGGGGCGGTGGAGAATGGATGGCTACACCTTC
CASSLEGRWRMDGYTF
>TRBV19|TRBJ2-6|once|TRBD1
TGTGCCAGTAGTATATTAGGGGGACAGGGCTCTGGGGCCAACGTCCTGACTTTC
CASSILGGQGSGANVLTF
>TRBV9|TRBJ2-1|-|-
TGTGCCAGCAGCGTAGCGTTTTCCCTCGGCAATGAGCAGTTCTTC
CASSVAFSLGNEQFF
>TRBV7-8|TRBJ1-5|-|-
TGTGCCAGCAGCTTTCCCGGGAATCAGCCCCAGCATTTT
CASSFPGNQPQHF
>TRBV6-6|TRBJ2-3|-|-
TGTGCCAGCAGTTACGCCTCCCCTAGCACAGATACGCAGTATTTT
CASSYASPSTDTQYF
>TRBV18|TRBJ1-2|-|-
TGTGCCAGCTCACCACCGGGCAGGGCCTACACCTTC
CASSPPGRAYTF
>TRBV4-1|TRBJ1-1|-|-
TGCGCCAGCAGCCCCAGGGTGGGGGTTAGCGGCACTGAAGCTTTCTTT
CASSPRVGVSGTEAFF
>TRBV28|TRBJ2-1|-|TRBD1
TGTGCCAGCAGTTCCAATAAATGGGACAGCTCGAAATACAATGAGCAGTTCTTC
CASSSNKWDSSKYNEQFF
>TRBV5-1|TRBJ2-3|-|TRBD1
TGCGCCAGCAGCTTGCCCGGACAGGGGTACACAGATACGCAGTATTTT
CASSLPGQGYTDTQYF
>TRBV27|TRBJ2-1|once|TRBD1
TGTGCCAGCGCGGCCCGGGACAGAAAAATCAATGAGCAGTTCTTC
CASAARDRKINEQFF
>TRBV20-1|TRBJ1-2|-|TRBD1
TGCAGTGCAGACAGGGGATCGAGCTACACCTTC
CSADRGSSYTF
>TRBV9|TRBJ2-2|-|TRBD1
TGTGCCAGCAGCGTCCACCCACAGGGGGCTGACACCGGGGAGCTGTTTTTT
CASSVHPQGADTGELFF
>TRBV5-6|TRBJ2-7|-|-
TGTGCCAGCAGCTTGGGTGCAGGGTCCTACGAGCAGTACTTC
CASSLGAGSYEQYF
>TRBV30|TRBJ1-5|-|-
TGTGCCTACGGATTGGATAGCAATCAGCCCCAGCATTTT
CAYGLDSNQPQHF
>TRBV5-1|TRBJ2-7|-|-
TGCGCCAGCAGCCCAGGGACCGATACCTACGAGCAGTACTTC
CASSPGTDTYEQYF
>TRBV7-9|TRBJ1-4|-|-
TGTGCCAGCAGCTTAGTGGGGACGCCACGCCTGGGGGATGAAAAACTGTTTTTT
CASSLVGTPRLGDEKLFF
>TRBV5-8|TRBJ2-1|-|-
TGTGCCAGCAGCTTGGGTGGGAGGCGGTACAATGAGCAGTTCTTC
CASSLGGRRYNEQFF
>TRBV9|TRBJ2-7|-|-
TGTGCCAGCAGCGTAGATGGTGTCTCCTACGAGCAGTACTTC
CASSVDGVSYEQYF
>TRBV5-1|TRBJ2-5|-|TRBD1
TGCGCCAGCAGCAATGGGGACAGGGGGCAAGAGACCCAGTACTTC
CASSNGDRGQETQYF